This T cell receptor (beta chain) was recovered during a study of cytomegalovirus exposure and HLA in healthy donors. Sampled while nominally healthy, donors likely had unrecorded immune exposures. The study ran its PCR with 60 Vbeta and 13 Jbeta primers. The authors' processing: In a later analysis, 70 million to 80 million unique TCR beta chains included roughly 11 million shared by two or more donors. Profiling relied on immunoSEQ multiplex PCR, and the TCRdb table lists in-frame clones only, not all of them. That table gives V, J and clone size, and the DNA gave D and trimming. This table has about 100,000 clones, more than 70% appearing once. This CDR3 is 15 amino acids long. The trim removed 2 bases at V and 4 bases at J, leaving 4 bases unmatched. The germline V gene has CDR1 MDHEN and CDR2 SYDVKM.

V gene TRBV28 combines with J gene TRBJ2-4, with 8 bases identical to TRBD2. The sample taken for sequencing was PBMCs. The receptor comes from a male donor in good health and CMV-seropositive. The CDR3 reads CASSLAGGPKNIQYF. The DNA of the CDR3 is TGTGCCAGCAGTTTAGCGGGAGGCCCAAAAAACATTCAGTACTTC.